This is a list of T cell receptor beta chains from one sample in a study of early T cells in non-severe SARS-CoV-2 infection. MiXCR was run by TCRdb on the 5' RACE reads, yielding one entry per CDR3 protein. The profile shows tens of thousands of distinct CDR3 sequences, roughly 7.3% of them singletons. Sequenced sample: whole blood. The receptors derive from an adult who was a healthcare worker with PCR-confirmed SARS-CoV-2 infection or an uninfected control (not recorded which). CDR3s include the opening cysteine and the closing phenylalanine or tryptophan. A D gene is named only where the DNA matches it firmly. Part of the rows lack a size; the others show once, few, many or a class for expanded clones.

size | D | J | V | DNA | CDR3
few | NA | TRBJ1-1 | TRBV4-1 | TGCGCCAGCAGCCAGGGTACTTTAAACACTGAAGCTTTCTTT | CASSQGTLNTEAFF
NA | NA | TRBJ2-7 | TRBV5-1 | TGCGCCAGCAGCTTGGCCGGACAGTTATACGAGCAGTACTTC | CASSLAGQLYEQYF
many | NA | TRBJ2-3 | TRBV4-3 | TGCGCCAGCAGCCAAGATGGGGCTTGGGATACGCAGTATTTT | CASSQDGAWDTQYF
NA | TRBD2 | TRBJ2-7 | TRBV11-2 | TGTGCCAGCAGCTTCACGGGACTAAGCACCTACGAGCAGTACTTC | CASSFTGLSTYEQYF
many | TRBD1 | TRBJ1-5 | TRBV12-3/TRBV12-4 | TGTGCCAGCAGGCCACAGGGGGACAATCAGCCCCAGCATTTT | CASRPQGDNQPQHF
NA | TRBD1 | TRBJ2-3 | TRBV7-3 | TGTGCCAGCAGCACGGGGACAGGGCGCACAGATACGCAGTATTTT | CASSTGTGRTDTQYF
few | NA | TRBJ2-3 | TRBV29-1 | TGCAGCGTTGACCAGCCCAGATCTAGCACAGATACGCAGTATTTT | CSVDQPRSSTDTQYF
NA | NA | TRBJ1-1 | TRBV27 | TGTGCCAGCAGTTACGGACGCCCGAACACTGAAGCTTTCTTT | CASSYGRPNTEAFF
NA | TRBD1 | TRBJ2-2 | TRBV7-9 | TGTGCCAGCAGCCGGAACAGGGGTACTCTCGGCGGGGAGCTGTTTTTT | CASSRNRGTLGGELFF
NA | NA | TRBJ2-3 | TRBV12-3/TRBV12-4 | TGTGCCAGCAGTTTATTAGGATTAACAGATACGCAGTATTTT | CASSLLGLTDTQYF
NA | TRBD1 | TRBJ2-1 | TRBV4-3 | TGCGCCAGCAGACTTACGGACAGGCGAGAAAATGAGCAGTTCTTC | CASRLTDRRENEQFF
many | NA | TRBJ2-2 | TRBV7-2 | TGTGCCAGCAGCCCCGTGGGGTATAACACCGGGGAGCTGTTTTTT | CASSPVGYNTGELFF
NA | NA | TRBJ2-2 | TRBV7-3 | TGTGCCAGCAGCCCCTGGGTCCGTGGCACCGGGGAGCTGTTTTTT | CASSPWVRGTGELFF
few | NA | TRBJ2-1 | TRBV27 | TGTGCCAGCAGTTTATCGCGCGGGGACTCCTACAATGAGCAGTTCTTC | CASSLSRGDSYNEQFF
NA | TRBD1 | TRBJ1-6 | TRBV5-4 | TGTGCCAGCAGCTTGCAGGGGGACGCCTCACCCCTCCACTTT | CASSLQGDASPLHF
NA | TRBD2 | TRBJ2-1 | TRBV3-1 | TGTGCCAGCAGTCATGGGACTAGCCGAGACAATGAGCAGTTCTTC | CASSHGTSRDNEQFF
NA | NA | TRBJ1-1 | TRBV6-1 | TGTGCCAGCATCTCTTCAACGGCCTCTGAAGCTTTCTTT | CASISSTASEAFF
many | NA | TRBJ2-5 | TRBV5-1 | TGCGCCAGCAGCTTGTACCAAGAGACCCAGTACTTC | CASSLYQETQYF
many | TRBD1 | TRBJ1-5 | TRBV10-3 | TGTGCCATAGGGACAGATAGCAATCAGCCCCAGCATTTT | CAIGTDSNQPQHF
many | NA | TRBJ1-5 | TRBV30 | TGTGCCTGGAGTGTGGTACTCGGGAATCAGCCCCAGCATTTT | CAWSVVLGNQPQHF
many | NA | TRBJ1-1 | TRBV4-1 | TGCGCCAGCAGCCCAGGTCTCTTGGGGCTAAACACTGAAGCTTTCTTT | CASSPGLLGLNTEAFF
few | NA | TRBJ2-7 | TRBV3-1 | TGTGCCAGCAGCCAAGAGTCCTGGAGGGGTACCTACGAGCAGTACTTC | CASSQESWRGTYEQYF
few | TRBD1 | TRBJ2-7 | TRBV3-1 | TGTGCCAGCAGCCTGATCCGGGACAGCGAGCAGTACTTC | CASSLIRDSEQYF
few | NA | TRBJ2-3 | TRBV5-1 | TGCGCCAGCAGCTTGTGGCAGGATGATACGCAGTATTTT | CASSLWQDDTQYF
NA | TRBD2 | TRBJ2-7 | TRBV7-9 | TGTGCCAGCAGCTTATCTCGGGGGGGATACGAGCAGTACTTC | CASSLSRGGYEQYF
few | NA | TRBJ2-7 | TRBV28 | TGTGCCAGCAGTTTGTCACAGGGCTACGAGCAGTACTTC | CASSLSQGYEQYF
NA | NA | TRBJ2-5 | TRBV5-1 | TGCGCCAGCAGCTTCTCCGGGGTACAAGAGACCCAGTACTTC | CASSFSGVQETQYF
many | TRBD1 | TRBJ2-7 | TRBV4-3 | TGCGCCAGCAGCCAAGAACGTCCTGGGACAGGGATTTACTTC | CASSQERPGTGIYF
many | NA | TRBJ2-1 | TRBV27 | TGTGCCAGCAGTTCCCCTGCCAGGGGAGGTGCCGGTGAGCAGTTCTTC | CASSSPARGGAGEQFF
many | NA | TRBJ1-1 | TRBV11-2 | TGTGCCAGCAGCTTAAGCAGCATGAACACTGAAGCTTTCTTT | CASSLSSMNTEAFF
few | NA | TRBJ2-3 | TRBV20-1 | TGCAGTGCGGAAGGGGAAAAGACGGCAGATACGCAGTATTTT | CSAEGEKTADTQYF
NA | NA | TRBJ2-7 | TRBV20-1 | TGCAGTGCTAGAGTCTCCGGTAACTACGAGCAGTACTTC | CSARVSGNYEQYF
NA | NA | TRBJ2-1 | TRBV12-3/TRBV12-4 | TGTGCCAGCGCAGTCCGGGATGCGCAGTTCTTC | CASAVRDAQFF
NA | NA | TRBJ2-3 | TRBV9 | TGTGCCAGCAGCGTAGCCCCTAGCACAGATACGCAGTATTTT | CASSVAPSTDTQYF
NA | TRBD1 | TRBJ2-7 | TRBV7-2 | TGTGCCAGCAGCTTAGGTACGGGACAGAAGCAGTACTTC | CASSLGTGQKQYF
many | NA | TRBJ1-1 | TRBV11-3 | TGTGCCAGCAGCGTGGGGAGGTTCACTGAAGCTTTCTTT | CASSVGRFTEAFF
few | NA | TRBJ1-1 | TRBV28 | TGTGCCAGCAGTCTGACAGGCTATCAAACACTGAACACTGAAGCTTTCTTT | CASSLTGYQTLNTEAFF
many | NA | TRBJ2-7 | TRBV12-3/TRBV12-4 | TGTGCCAGCAGTTTTAGGGACGGCTTAGGGCCTACCTACGAGCAGTACTTC | CASSFRDGLGPTYEQYF
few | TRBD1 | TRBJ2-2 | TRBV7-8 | TGTGCCAGCAGCTCGAGGACAGGGACGAACACCGGGGAGCTGTTTTTT | CASSSRTGTNTGELFF
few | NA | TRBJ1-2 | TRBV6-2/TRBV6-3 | TGTGCCAGCAGTTACGATGGGCAATACTATGGCTACACCTTC | CASSYDGQYYGYTF
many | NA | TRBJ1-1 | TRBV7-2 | TGTGCCAGCAGCTTCGACAGACCCCTCGTTGGCACTGAAGCTTTCTTT | CASSFDRPLVGTEAFF
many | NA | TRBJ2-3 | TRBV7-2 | TGTGCCAGCAGCTTAGGACAGGCATATACGCAGTATTTT | CASSLGQAYTQYF